This TCR beta chain was captured in a study of blood T cell repertoires in COVID-19. The CDR3 covers 15 residues. Germline CDR1 reads SGHAT; CDR2 reads FQDESV (reference sequence). V lost 1 base, J lost 5 bases, and 12 bases lay in between. The method was immunoSEQ multiplex PCR; TCRdb's version includes in-frame clones alone and lacks a portion of them. The profile covers about 68,000 clones, with about 85% appearing a single time and roughly 3.1% taken by the ten largest. The chain links TRBV11-1 to TRBJ2-1; tentative D call: TRBD1 (5 bases). The TCR originated in a woman between 45 and 65 years old with COVID-19, enrolled during active disease. Sequences were obtained from peripheral blood. The CDR3 reads CASSLVLGLNNEQFF. In nucleotides, the CDR3 is TGTGCCAGCAGCTTAGTTCTGGGGCTGAACAATGAGCAGTTCTTC.